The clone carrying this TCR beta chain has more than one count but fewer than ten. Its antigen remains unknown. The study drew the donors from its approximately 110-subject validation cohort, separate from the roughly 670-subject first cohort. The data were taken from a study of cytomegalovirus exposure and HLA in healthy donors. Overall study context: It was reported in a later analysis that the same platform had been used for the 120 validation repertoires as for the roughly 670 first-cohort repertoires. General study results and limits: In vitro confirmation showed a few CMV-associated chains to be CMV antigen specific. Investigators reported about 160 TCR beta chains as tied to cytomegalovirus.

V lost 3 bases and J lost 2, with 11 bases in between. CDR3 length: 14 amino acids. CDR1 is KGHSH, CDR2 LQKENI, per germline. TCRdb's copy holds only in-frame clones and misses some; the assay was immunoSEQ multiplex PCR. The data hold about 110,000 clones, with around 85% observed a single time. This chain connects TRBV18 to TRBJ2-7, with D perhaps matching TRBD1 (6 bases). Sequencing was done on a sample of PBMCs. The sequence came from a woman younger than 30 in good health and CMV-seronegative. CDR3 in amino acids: CASSPRRQAYEQYF. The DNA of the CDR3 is TGTGCCAGCTCACCCCGGAGACAGGCCTACGAGCAGTACTTC.